This T cell receptor beta chain was documented in a study of blood T cell repertoires in COVID-19. Study overall: Collection of acute and convalescent COVID-19 samples took place in the United States, Italy and Spain. T cells, B-cell-depleted T cells, or PBMCs supplied cDNA or gDNA.

Original processing methods: Amplification of reference gene primers was used by the study to estimate nucleated cell counts. TCRdb's copy holds only in-frame clones and misses some; the assay was immunoSEQ multiplex PCR. V and J calls and clone size are those listed in that table; D and trimming were worked out from the DNA. The sample lists about 250,000 clones; approximately 85% were seen once. The sample was PBMCs or T cells enriched from blood (not recorded which). The receptor was isolated from a woman under 40 who had recovered from COVID-19.

The CDR3 loop is CASSTKGTQETQYF. As DNA, the CDR3 is TGTGCCAGCAGCACCAAAGGGACTCAAGAGACCCAGTACTTC. V is TRBV21-1 and J is TRBJ2-5; the table's D call, TRBD2, was not checked against the DNA. TRBV21-1 is a pseudogene segment. CDR3 length equals 14 residues.